The clone carrying this T cell receptor beta chain was found once. Its antigen is unknown. The repertoire was sequenced with immunoSEQ multiplex PCR; TCRdb's copy has only in-frame clones and lacks some. The sample shows some 93,000 clones, about nine tenths of them seen only once. The data derive from a study of PD-1 blockade in classical Hodgkin lymphoma. Study-level findings and limits: Baseline diversity resembling that of newly diagnosed patients was seen in complete responders.

Every patient was affected by relapse after autologous stem cell transplantation, while exposure to brentuximab vedotin was not uniform. Under best response, outcomes were complete response, partial response or progressive disease. Specimen: peripheral blood mononuclear cells (PBMCs), collected at baseline. The clonotype comes from a human donor with classical Hodgkin lymphoma.

Written as DNA, the CDR3 is TGTGCCAGCAGCGGACGGACTAGCGGATCGAAGGGCTACGAGCAGTACTTC. It is translated as CASSGRTSGSKGYEQYF. The chain combines TRBV7-8 with TRBJ2-7, with 10 bases lining up with TRBD2. V lost 5 bases, J lost 3 bases, and 13 bases stayed unmatched. The length of the CDR3 is 17 residues. Germline V gene data show CDR1 as SGHVS and CDR2 as FQNEAQ.